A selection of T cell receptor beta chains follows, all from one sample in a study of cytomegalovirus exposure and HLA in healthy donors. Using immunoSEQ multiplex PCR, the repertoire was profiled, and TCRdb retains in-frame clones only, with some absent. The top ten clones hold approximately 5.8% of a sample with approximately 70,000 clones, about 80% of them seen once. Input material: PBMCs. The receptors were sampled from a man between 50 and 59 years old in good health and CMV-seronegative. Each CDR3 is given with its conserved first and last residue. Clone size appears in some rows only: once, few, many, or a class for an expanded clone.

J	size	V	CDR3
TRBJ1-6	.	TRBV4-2	CASSRAGTDSPLHF
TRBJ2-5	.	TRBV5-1	CASSLAQGGTQYF
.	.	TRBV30	CAWKGSSYEQYF
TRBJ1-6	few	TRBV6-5	CASRIRGRNSPLHF
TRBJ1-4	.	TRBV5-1	CASSLAGTVNEKLFF
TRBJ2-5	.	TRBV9	CASSDLAGGETQYF
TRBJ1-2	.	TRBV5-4	CASSFRDSAPNGYTF
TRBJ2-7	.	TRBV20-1	CSARPVGEQYF
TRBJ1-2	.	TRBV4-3	CASSQAVLGGYGYTF
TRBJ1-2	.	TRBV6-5	CASSRRGDRAYGYTF
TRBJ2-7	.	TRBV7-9	CASSSTGYYDEQYF
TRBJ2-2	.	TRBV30	CARKAGVDTGELFF
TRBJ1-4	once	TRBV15	CATSRDLYLDREKLFF
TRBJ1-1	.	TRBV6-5	CASSDRGGITEAFF
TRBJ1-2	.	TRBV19	CASSSNLDRIYGYTF
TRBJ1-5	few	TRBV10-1	CASSELQGFNQPQHF
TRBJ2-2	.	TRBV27	CASRTSGANGELFF
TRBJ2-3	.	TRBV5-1	CASSRVFLDTQYF
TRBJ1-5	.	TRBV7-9	CASSSDTSNQPQHF
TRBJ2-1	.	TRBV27	CASSFGGSYYNEQFF
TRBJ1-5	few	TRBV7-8	CASSSPGQALFSNQPQHF
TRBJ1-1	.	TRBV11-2	CASSPRQGREAFF
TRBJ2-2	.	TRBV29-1	CSSTSSVTGELFF
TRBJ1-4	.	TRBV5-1	CASSARDRAIATNEKLFF
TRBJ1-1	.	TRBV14	CSTNSLRAGANTEAFF
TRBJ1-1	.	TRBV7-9	CSSSLVGTEAFF
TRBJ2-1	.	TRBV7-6	CASTKSAGQFF
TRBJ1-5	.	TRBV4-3	CASSQVSGRPQHF